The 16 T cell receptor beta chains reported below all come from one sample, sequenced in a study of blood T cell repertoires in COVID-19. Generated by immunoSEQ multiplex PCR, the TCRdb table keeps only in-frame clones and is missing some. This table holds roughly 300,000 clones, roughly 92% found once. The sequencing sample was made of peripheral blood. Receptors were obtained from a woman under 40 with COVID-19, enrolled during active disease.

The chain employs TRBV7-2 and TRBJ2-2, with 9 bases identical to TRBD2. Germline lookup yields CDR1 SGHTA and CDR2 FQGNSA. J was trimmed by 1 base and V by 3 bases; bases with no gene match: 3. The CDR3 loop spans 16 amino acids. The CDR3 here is CASSFGGRVNTGELFF. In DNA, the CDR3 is TGTGCCAGCAGCTTCGGCGGGAGGGTGAACACCGGGGAGCTGTTTTTT. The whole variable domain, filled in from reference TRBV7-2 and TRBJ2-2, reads GAGVSQSPSNKVTEKGKDVELRCDPISGHTALYWYRQSLGQGLEFLIYFQGNSAPDKSGLPSDRFSAERTGGSVSTLTIQRTQQEDSAVYLCASSFGGRVNTGELFFGEGSRLTVL.

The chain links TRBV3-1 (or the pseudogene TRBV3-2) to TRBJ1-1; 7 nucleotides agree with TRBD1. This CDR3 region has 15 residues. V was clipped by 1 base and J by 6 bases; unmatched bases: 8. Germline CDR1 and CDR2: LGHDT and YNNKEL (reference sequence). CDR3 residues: CASSQVARGAPEAFF. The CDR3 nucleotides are TGTGCCAGCAGCCAAGTCGCCAGGGGGGCGCCTGAAGCTTTCTTT.

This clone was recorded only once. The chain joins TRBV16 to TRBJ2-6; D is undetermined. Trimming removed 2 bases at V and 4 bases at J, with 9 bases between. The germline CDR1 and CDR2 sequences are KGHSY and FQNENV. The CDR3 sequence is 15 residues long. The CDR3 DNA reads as TGTGCCAGCAGCCAAGCAGGTCCAGGGGCCAACGTCCTGACTTTC. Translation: CASSQAGPGANVLTF.

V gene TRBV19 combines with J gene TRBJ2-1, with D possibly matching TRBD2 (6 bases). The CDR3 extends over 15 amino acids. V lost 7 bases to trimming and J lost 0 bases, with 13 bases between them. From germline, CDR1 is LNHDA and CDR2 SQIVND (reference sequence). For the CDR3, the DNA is TGTGCCAGTAAATCGGGAGCAAGCTCCTACAATGAGCAGTTCTTC. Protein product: CASKSGASSYNEQFF.

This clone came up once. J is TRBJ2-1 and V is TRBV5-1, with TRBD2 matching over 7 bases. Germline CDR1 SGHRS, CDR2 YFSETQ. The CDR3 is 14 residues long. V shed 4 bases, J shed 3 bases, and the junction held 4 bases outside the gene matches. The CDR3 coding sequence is TGCGCCAGCAGCCCGGGAGGCAACTACAATGAGCAGTTCTTC. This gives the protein CASSPGGNYNEQFF.

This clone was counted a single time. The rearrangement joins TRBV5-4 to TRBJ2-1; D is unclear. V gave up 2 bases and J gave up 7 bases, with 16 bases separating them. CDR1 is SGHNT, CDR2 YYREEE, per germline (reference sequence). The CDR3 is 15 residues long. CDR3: CASSFSPSDWNEQFF. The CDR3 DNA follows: TGTGCCAGCAGCTTTAGCCCCTCCGACTGGAATGAGCAGTTCTTC.

The CDR3 loop is CSAETGGQETQYF. CDR3 in DNA: TGCAGCGCCGAGACCGGGGGCCAAGAGACCCAGTACTTC. The chain couples TRBV29-1 to TRBJ2-5, with D perhaps matching TRBD2 (6 bases). The CDR3 spans 13 residues. V was pared by 7 bases and J by 1 base, with 13 bases between. The germline V gene encodes CDR1 SQVTM and CDR2 ANQGSEA.

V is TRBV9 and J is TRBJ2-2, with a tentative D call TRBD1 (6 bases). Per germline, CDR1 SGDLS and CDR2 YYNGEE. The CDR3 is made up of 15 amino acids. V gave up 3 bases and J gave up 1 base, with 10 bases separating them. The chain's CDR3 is CASSAQGMNTGELFF. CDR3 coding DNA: TGTGCCAGCAGCGCACAGGGTATGAACACCGGGGAGCTGTTTTTT.

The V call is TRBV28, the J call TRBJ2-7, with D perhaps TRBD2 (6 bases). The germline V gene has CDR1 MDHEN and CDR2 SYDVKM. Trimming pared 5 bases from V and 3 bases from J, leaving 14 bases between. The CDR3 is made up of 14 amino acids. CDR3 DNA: TGTGCCAGCAGTCCCGGAGGGATTCTCTACGAGCAGTACTTC. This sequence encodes CASSPGGILYEQYF.

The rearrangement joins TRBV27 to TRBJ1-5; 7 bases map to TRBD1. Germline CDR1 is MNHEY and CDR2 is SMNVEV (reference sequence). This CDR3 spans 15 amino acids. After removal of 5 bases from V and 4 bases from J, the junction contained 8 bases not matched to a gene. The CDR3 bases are TGTGCCAGCAGTAGTGAACAGGGGCTAAATCAGCCCCAGCATTTT. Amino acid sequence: CASSSEQGLNQPQHF.

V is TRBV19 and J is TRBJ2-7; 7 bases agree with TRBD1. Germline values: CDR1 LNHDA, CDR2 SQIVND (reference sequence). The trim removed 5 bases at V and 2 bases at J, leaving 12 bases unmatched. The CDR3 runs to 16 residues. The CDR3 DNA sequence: TGTGCCAGTAGTCCGGATGACAGGGCCTATACCTACGAGCAGTACTTC. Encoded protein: CASSPDDRAYTYEQYF.

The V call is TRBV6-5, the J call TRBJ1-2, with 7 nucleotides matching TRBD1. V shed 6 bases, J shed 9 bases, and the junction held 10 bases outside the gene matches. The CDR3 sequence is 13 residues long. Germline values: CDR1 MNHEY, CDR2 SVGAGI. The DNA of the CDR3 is TGTGCCAGCAGCGATCGGACAGGTCCAAGCTACACCTTC. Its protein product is CASSDRTGPSYTF.

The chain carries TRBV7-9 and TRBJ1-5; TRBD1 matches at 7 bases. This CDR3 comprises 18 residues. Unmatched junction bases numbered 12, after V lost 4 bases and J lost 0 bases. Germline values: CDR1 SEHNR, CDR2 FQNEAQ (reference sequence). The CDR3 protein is CASSSNAGGQYSNQPQHF. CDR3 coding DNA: TGTGCCAGCAGCTCGAATGCGGGGGGACAGTATAGCAATCAGCCCCAGCATTTT.

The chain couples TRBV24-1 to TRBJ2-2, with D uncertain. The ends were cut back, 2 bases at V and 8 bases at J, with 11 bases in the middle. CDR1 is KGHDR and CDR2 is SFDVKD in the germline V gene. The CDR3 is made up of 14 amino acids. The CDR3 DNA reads TGTGCCACCAGTGATTCCACGGGTAGGGGGGAGCTGTTTTTT. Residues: CATSDSTGRGELFF.

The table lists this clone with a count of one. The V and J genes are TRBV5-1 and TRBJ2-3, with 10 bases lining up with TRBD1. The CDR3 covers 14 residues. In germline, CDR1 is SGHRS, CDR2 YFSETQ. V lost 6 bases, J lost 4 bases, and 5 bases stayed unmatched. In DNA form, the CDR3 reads TGCGCCAGCACCCCGACAGGGGGCCCAGATACGCAGTATTTT. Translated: CASTPTGGPDTQYF. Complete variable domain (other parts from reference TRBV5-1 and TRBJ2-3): KAGVTQTPRYLIKTRGQQVTLSCSPISGHRSVSWYQQTPGQGLQFLFEYFSETQRNKGNFPGRFSGRQFSNSRSEMNVSTLELGDSALYLCASTPTGGPDTQYFGPGTRLTVL.

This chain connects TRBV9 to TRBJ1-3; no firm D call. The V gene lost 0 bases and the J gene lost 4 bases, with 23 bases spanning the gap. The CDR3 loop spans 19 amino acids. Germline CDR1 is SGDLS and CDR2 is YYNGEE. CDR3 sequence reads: CASSVAGSRGKEIGNTIYF. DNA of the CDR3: TGTGCCAGCAGCGTAGCTGGTAGCCGTGGTAAGGAAATCGGAAACACCATATATTTT.